Listed below are T cell receptor beta chains from one sample, sequenced in a study of blood T cell repertoires in COVID-19. The protocol was immunoSEQ multiplex PCR, while the TCRdb copy is restricted to in-frame clones and leaves out a portion. The sample lists 200,000 to 300,000 clones, roughly nine tenths occurring once. The material sequenced was peripheral blood. Receptors originate from a man aged 55-75 years who had recovered from COVID-19. Each CDR3 is given with its conserved first and last residue.

V: TRBV10-1
J: TRBJ2-3
CDR3: CASSGPFGGTSDTQYF

V: TRBV24-1
J: TRBJ2-3
CDR3: CATSWGPNRDTQYF

V: TRBV7-8
J: TRBJ1-4
CDR3: CASSLQGNEKLFF

V: TRBV4-2
J: TRBJ2-2
CDR3: CASSQEGFGLAGGLYGELFF

V: TRBV7-8
J: TRBJ1-2
CDR3: CASSLRREIRGYTF

V: TRBV5-1
J: TRBJ2-7
CDR3: CASSTSGLGPYYEQYF

V: TRBV24-1
J: TRBJ2-3
CDR3: CATSAGNTDTQYF

V: TRBV30
J: TRBJ2-7
CDR3: CAWGRTTYEQYF

V: TRBV5-1
J: TRBJ1-1
CDR3: CASSKPPGQGSTEAFF

V: TRBV7-9
J: TRBJ1-6
CDR3: CASSFLGSRENNSPLHF

V: TRBV6-5
J: TRBJ1-2
CDR3: CASSRGQQNYGYTF

V: TRBV28
J: TRBJ2-4
CDR3: CASSSVGESGNIQYF

V: TRBV24-1
J: TRBJ2-7
CDR3: CATSLSGGSYEQYF

V: TRBV29-1
J: TRBJ1-1
CDR3: CSALPGGGRDTEAFF

V: TRBV7-2
J: TRBJ2-1
CDR3: CASSLGGTSYNEQFF

V: TRBV27
J: TRBJ2-3
CDR3: CASRRRGGMTDTQYF

V: TRBV5-8
J: TRBJ2-3
CDR3: CASSTRGYNTDTQYF

V: TRBV19
J: TRBJ1-2
CDR3: CASRKTGRDYGYTF

V: TRBV6-5
J: TRBJ2-3
CDR3: CASSPQGLSTDTQYF

V: TRBV19
J: TRBJ1-2
CDR3: CASSMDRDYYGYTF

V: TRBV9
J: TRBJ2-1
CDR3: CASSEQDIFHEQFF

V: TRBV19
J: TRBJ1-5
CDR3: CASNWGSNQPQHF

V: TRBV5-8
J: TRBJ1-6
CDR3: CASSLDRGRSPLHF

V: TRBV3-1/TRBV3-2
J: TRBJ2-6
CDR3: CASSPGSTSSGANVLTF

V: TRBV12-5
J: TRBJ1-5
CDR3: CASGLVLSGNQPQHF